These 22 T cell receptor beta chains came from one sample sequenced in a study of T cell repertoires in cytomegalovirus infection (dated by TCRdb to between 2017 and 2020). Data came from an Illumina HiSeq 1500. In TCRdb, the public reads were trimmed at Q25 with fastp and aligned with MiXCR, with productive beta chains retained. A single entry per CDR3 protein holds the most common genes and DNA from its merged rows. This sample lists about 260,000 distinct CDR3 sequences; roughly 13% were detected once. The top ten constitute roughly 8.7% of the sample. What was sequenced was PBMCs. The receptor set was obtained from a human donor in good health (CMV status not recorded). Some clones in this sample may be carry-over from other donors' samples.

Ten or more counts support this clonotype. CDR3 nucleotide sequence: TGCGCCAGCAGCGACGTGCTGGGGGGCCCAGGGACCCAGTACTTC. Translated, it gives CASSDVLGGPGTQYF. The gene calls are TRBV10-2 and TRBJ2-5; D possibly matches TRBD1 or TRBD2 (6 bases each). Germline V gene data show CDR1 as WSHSY and CDR2 as SAAADI. Between the trimmed V and J ends, which lost 6 bases and 7 bases, there was a span of 21 bases. The CDR3 covers 15 residues.

In this sample, this clonotype turned up a few times. V usage is TRBV15 and J usage is TRBJ1-2; no definite D call. V was pared by 0 bases and J by 7 bases, with 6 bases between. The CDR3 has 12 amino acids. Germline CDR1 is LNHNV and CDR2 is YYDKDF (reference sequence). CDR3 sequence reads: CATSRDRVGYTF. CDR3 nucleotide sequence: TGTGCCACCAGCAGAGATAGGGTTGGCTACACCTTC.

This clonotype was counted only a few times. V usage is TRBV6-1 and J usage is TRBJ2-6; unclear D gene. CDR3 size: 15 residues. CDR1 is MNHNS and CDR2 is SASEGT in the germline V gene. V was shortened by 5 bases and J by 0 bases, with 8 bases between the two germline ends. For the CDR3, the DNA is TGTGCCAGCAGTCGGGTGTCCTCTGGGGCCAACGTCCTGACTTTC. Its translation: CASSRVSSGANVLTF.

As regards this clonotype: At one end, the junction sequence differs from germline, possibly due to a read error. This chain uses TRBV20-1 with TRBJ2-7, with D unclear. From germline, CDR1 is DFQATT and CDR2 SNEGSKA (reference sequence). The CDR3 sequence is 12 residues long. Here the CDR3 DNA reads TGTAGTGCTAGATCCAGGTCTACGAGGCAGTACTTC. It translates to CSARSRSTRQYF.

This clonotype was counted at least ten times. This sequence joins TRBV10-2 and TRBJ2-3; D might be TRBD1 (7 bases). This CDR3 is built from 16 residues. V lost 6 bases and J lost 6, with 22 bases in between. Germline V gene lookup returns CDR1 WSHSY and CDR2 SAAADI. The chain's CDR3 is CASRDSRRGPVDTQYF. CDR3 nucleotide sequence: TGCGCCAGCAGGGATTCCCGGAGGGGGCCGGTGGATACGCAGTATTTT.

This clonotype came up many times. V is TRBV6-2 or TRBV6-3 and J is TRBJ2-7; 7 bases are shared with TRBD1. Losses at the gene ends were 5 bases for V and 2 bases for J; bases not matched to a gene: 9. The germline CDR1 and CDR2 sequences are MNHEY and SVGEGT. The CDR3 covers 15 residues. The CDR3 DNA reads TGTGCCAGCAGTCCAGGTCCGGGACAGACCTACGAGCAGTACTTC. Residues: CASSPGPGQTYEQYF.

This clonotype was recorded many times. For the CDR3, the DNA is TGTGCCAGCAGCTTAACCCCAACTAGCGGGGGTAATGAGCAGTTCTTC. Protein: CASSLTPTSGGNEQFF. This rearrangement joins TRBV7-3 to TRBJ2-1; 11 nucleotides line up with TRBD2. Germline loops: CDR1 SGHTA, CDR2 FQGTGA. The J segment lost 7 bases and the V segment lost 0 bases, leaving 5 bases of the junction unmatched. The CDR3 covers 16 residues.

The chain recombines TRBV20-1 with TRBJ1-2; tentative D call: TRBD1 (5 bases). Trimming took off 0 bases at V and 4 bases at J, with 9 bases between the two ends. CDR1 DFQATT and CDR2 SNEGSKA come from the germline V gene (reference sequence). The CDR3 contains 13 residues. In DNA, the CDR3 is TGCAGTGCTAGAGATCTCGACAGCTATGGCTACACCTTC. It yields the protein CSARDLDSYGYTF.

This clonotype has ten or more counts. The chain has TRBV7-2 and TRBJ2-5; 12 bases are a match to TRBD2. Germline V lookup: CDR1 SGHTA, CDR2 FQGNSA. Trimming removed 4 bases from V and 4 bases from J; junction bases left unmatched: 19. The CDR3 has 20 residues. CDR3: CASSSVSGFRASGRVETQYF. In nucleotides, the CDR3 is TGTGCCAGCAGCTCCGTTTCGGGGTTTAGGGCTAGCGGGAGGGTAGAGACCCAGTACTTC.

The rearrangement links TRBV5-6 to TRBJ2-5, with D perhaps TRBD1 or TRBD2 (5 bases each). Germline V gene sequence: CDR1 SGHDT, CDR2 YYEEEE. V was shortened by 2 bases and J by 4 bases, with 15 bases between the two germline ends. The CDR3 runs to 15 residues. The CDR3 loop is CASSFVGGGRETQYF. In DNA form, the CDR3 reads TGTGCCAGCAGCTTCGTAGGTGGGGGTCGAGAGACCCAGTACTTC.

The V gene is TRBV24-1, the J gene TRBJ2-1; TRBD2 matches at 8 bases. This CDR3 region has 16 residues. J gave up 7 bases and V 3 bases, and 10 bases lay outside the gene matches. Germline-derived CDR1 and CDR2 are KGHDR and SFDVKD. The CDR3 sequence: CATSDPGAGDFNEQFF. The CDR3 coding sequence is TGTGCCACCAGTGATCCAGGAGCGGGGGATTTTAATGAGCAGTTCTTC.

The genes are TRBV20-1 and TRBJ1-3; tentatively, D is TRBD1 (5 bases). The germline V and J ends were trimmed by 7 bases and 2 bases, with 12 bases remaining between them. This CDR3 region has 13 residues. The germline gives CDR1 DFQATT, CDR2 SNEGSKA (reference sequence). Written as DNA, the CDR3 is TGCAGTGTTCAAGCGGGGGCTGGAAACACCATATATTTT. Translating gives CSVQAGAGNTIYF.

This clonotype was recorded a few times. This rearrangement joins TRBV6-4 to TRBJ2-3, with a weak D call TRBD1 (8 bases). V was shortened by 0 bases and J by 5 bases, with 12 bases between the two germline ends. The CDR3 loop spans 15 amino acids. Germline lookup yields CDR1 MRHNA and CDR2 SNTAGT. The CDR3 DNA follows: TGTGCCAGCAGTGACTCGAACAGGGGGGGAGATACGCAGTATTTT. This translates into CASSDSNRGGDTQYF.

Ten or more counts support this clonotype. The chain combines TRBV7-9 with TRBJ2-2; unclear D gene. Trimming stripped 6 bases from V and 3 bases from J, with 8 bases between. CDR3 length: 13 residues. The V gene's germline CDR1 is SEHNR and CDR2 FQNEAQ (reference sequence). This CDR3 is CASRGLYTGELFF. Here the CDR3 DNA reads TGTGCCAGCAGGGGCCTTTACACCGGGGAGCTGTTTTTT.

This clonotype was found many times. CDR3 residues: CASSFALGQNYEQYF. The DNA for the CDR3 is TGTGCCAGCAGCTTCGCTCTTGGACAAAACTACGAGCAGTACTTC. V and J are TRBV7-6 and TRBJ2-7, with a weak D call TRBD1 (5 bases). This CDR3 is built from 15 residues. V lost 3 bases to trimming and J lost 3 bases, with 15 bases between them. The germline gives CDR1 SGHVS, CDR2 FNYEAQ.

This clonotype appeared many times. The chain combines TRBV11-2 with TRBJ2-1, with 7 bases fitting TRBD1. The CDR3 is 17 residues long. Germline values: CDR1 SGHAT, CDR2 FQNNGV. The trim removed 6 bases at V and 1 base at J, leaving 12 bases unmatched. The CDR3 sequence is CASRQNFRDSSYNEQFF. CDR3 DNA: TGTGCCAGCAGACAAAACTTCCGGGACAGTTCCTACAATGAGCAGTTCTTC.

This clonotype was detected many times. The J gene is TRBJ2-7, the V gene TRBV6-1, with 8 bases matching TRBD1. The CDR3 runs to 15 residues. CDR1 and CDR2 (germline): MNHNS, SASEGT. The ends lost 5 bases at V and 2 bases at J; junction bases unmatched: 8. The CDR3 region has the DNA TGTGCCAGCAGTTCCAGGACAGGGATGACCTACGAGCAGTACTTC. Its protein product is CASSSRTGMTYEQYF.

The table lists this clonotype with a few counts. The chain carries TRBV6-2 or TRBV6-3 and TRBJ1-5; D uncertain. The ends were cut back, 5 bases at V and 3 bases at J, with 5 bases in the middle. The CDR3 contains 12 residues. Germline assignment: CDR1 MNHEY and CDR2 SVGEGT. The CDR3 DNA reads TGTGCCAGCAGTGAACACAATCAGCCCCAGCATTTT. The encoded protein is CASSEHNQPQHF.

This clonotype was picked up many times. The rearrangement uses TRBV7-2 and TRBJ1-5, with D unclear. Germline-derived CDR1 and CDR2 are SGHTA and FQGNSA. Trimming pared 1 base from V and 7 bases from J, leaving 11 bases between. The CDR3 has 14 residues. The CDR3 region is CASSLGAVSQPQHF. In nucleotides, the CDR3 is TGTGCCAGCAGCTTAGGGGCAGTCTCCCAGCCCCAGCATTTT.

Regarding this clonotype: This sequence may be a read error, since a much larger clone differs from it by one base. This chain links TRBV12-3 or TRBV12-4 with TRBJ2-5; 11 positions agree with TRBD2. V dropped 4 bases and J dropped 6; count of bases not matched to a gene: 13. The CDR3 length is 17 residues. The CDR3 region has the DNA TGTGCCAGCAGTTCCGGTGGACTAGCGGGCGCGTTCAAGACCCAGTACTTC. Amino acids: CASSSGGLAGAFKTQYF.

The table lists this clonotype with many counts. This chain links TRBV6-5 with TRBJ2-7, with a tentative D call TRBD1 (5 bases). CDR1 is MNHEY and CDR2 is SVGAGI in the germline V gene. Trimming took 1 base from V and 0 from J, leaving 13 bases between them. The CDR3 totals 16 residues. The CDR3 protein is CASSYLQVRSSYEQYF. The CDR3 coding sequence is TGTGCCAGCAGTTACTTACAGGTCAGGAGCTCCTACGAGCAGTACTTC.

This chain joins TRBV27 and TRBJ1-1; D may be TRBD1 (5 bases). The CDR3 length is 14 residues. Trimming cost V 4 bases and J 7 bases, with 16 bases left between them. CDR1 is MNHEY and CDR2 is SMNVEV in the germline V gene (reference sequence). The CDR3 nucleotides are TGTGCCAGCAGTTGGGAAAGGGGAACTTATGAAGCTTTCTTT. Its protein is CASSWERGTYEAFF.